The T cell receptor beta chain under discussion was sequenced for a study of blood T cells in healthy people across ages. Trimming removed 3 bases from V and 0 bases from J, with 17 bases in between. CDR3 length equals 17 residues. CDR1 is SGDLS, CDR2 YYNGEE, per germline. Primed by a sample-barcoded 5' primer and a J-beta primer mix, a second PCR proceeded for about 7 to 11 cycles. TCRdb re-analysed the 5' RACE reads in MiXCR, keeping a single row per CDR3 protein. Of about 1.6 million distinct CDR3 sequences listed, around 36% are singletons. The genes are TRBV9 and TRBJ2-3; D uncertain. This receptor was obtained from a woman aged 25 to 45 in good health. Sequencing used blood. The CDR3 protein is CASSEYWTVRSTDTQYF. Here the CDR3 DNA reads TGTGCCAGCAGCGAATACTGGACGGTCCGTAGCACAGATACGCAGTATTTT.